This T cell receptor (beta chain) was retrieved from a study of cytomegalovirus exposure and HLA in healthy donors. PCR used 60 Vbeta primers and 13 Jbeta primers. TCRdb's table, derived via immunoSEQ multiplex PCR, lists solely in-frame clones and lacks some. This sample has about 83,000 clones; 70% to 75% occur once, and the top ten carry more than 3.5%. General study findings and limits: The study labeled about 160 TCR beta chains cytomegalovirus-associated. An ancestry cluster, one associated with Asian ancestry, reportedly showed fewer N-insertions than the approximately 670-donor mean in a later analysis. Usually a TCR sequence was rare, but some public TCRs were found in many donors.

This clone has a single count. Antigen specificity is unknown. The CDR3 sequence is 12 residues long. Between the trimmed V and J ends, which lost 5 bases and 14 bases, there was a span of 18 bases. Germline V gene lookup returns CDR1 SGHTA and CDR2 FQGNSA. This TCR derives from a man in his fifties or sixties in good health and CMV-seronegative. The sample taken for sequencing was PBMCs. The chain is built from TRBV7-2 and TRBJ2-5; D is perhaps TRBD2 (5 bases). CDR3 region: CASSANLGRPYF. The CDR3 DNA reads TGTGCCAGCAGCGCCAACCTTGGGAGACCATACTTC.